Following are 20 T cell receptor beta chains from one sample sequenced in a study of tissue T cells after allogeneic stem cell transplantation. Here immunoSEQ multiplex PCR was the method, and the copy in TCRdb shows in-frame clones only, minus some. The repertoire has around 2,500 clones, roughly 72% of them found once; the top ten carry roughly 15%. Enrolled prospectively were adult allogeneic hematopoietic cell transplant recipients whose graft-versus-host disease was steroid-refractory. This sample comprised colon tissue, obtained at autopsy. The receptors were gathered from a male patient at least 60 years old with steroid-refractory graft-versus-host disease after an allogeneic stem cell transplant. The graft donor may have given rise to some T cells.

The chain couples TRBV6-4 to TRBJ2-1; 7 bases are a match to TRBD2. CDR3 length equals 16 residues. Germline CDR1 and CDR2: MRHNA and SNTAGT. V lost 10 bases to trimming and J lost 0 bases; unmatched junction nucleotides: 12. In DNA, the CDR3 is TGTGCCACCTCAGTGGCAGCGGGGAGCTCCTACAATGAGCAGTTCTTC. Its translation: CATSVAAGSSYNEQFF.

The chain carries TRBV7-2 and TRBJ2-3; perhaps TRBD1 as D (6 bases). There are 14 residues in the CDR3. V lost 4 bases and J 10 bases, leaving 18 bases between the germline ends. Germline CDR1 and CDR2: SGHTA and FQGNSA. The CDR3 nucleotides read TGTGCCAGCAGCTCCGGAAGGACAGCAAACTCGCAGTATTTT. It is translated as CASSSGRTANSQYF.

This rearrangement joins TRBV4-1 to TRBJ1-5; D not certain. Germline CDR1 and CDR2: MGHRA and YSYEKL. The V end was cut by 0 bases, the J end by 10 bases, with 16 bases between. This CDR3 contains 15 residues. The CDR3 sequence is CASSQDSVESPPQHF. The CDR3 nucleotides are TGCGCCAGCAGCCAAGATAGTGTAGAGTCCCCCCCCCAGCATTTT.

J is TRBJ1-5 and V is TRBV6-2 or TRBV6-3, with TRBD1 identical over 10 bases. Germline V gene data show CDR1 as MNHEY and CDR2 as SVGEGT. The length of the CDR3 is 21 residues. V was pared by 0 bases and J by 2 bases, with 16 bases of the junction left unmatched. CDR3 amino acids: CASSYSPTAGQGLWRNQPQHF. The CDR3 DNA is TGTGCCAGCAGTTACTCGCCCACAGCGGGACAGGGGTTATGGCGCAATCAGCCCCAGCATTTT.

The CDR3 coding sequence is TGTGCCAGCAGTGAAGAGGGGGGAGATACGCAGTATTTT. This gives the protein CASSEEGGDTQYF. The chain links TRBV2 to TRBJ2-3; D tentatively fits TRBD1 or TRBD2 (6 bases each). CDR1 is SNHLY, CDR2 FYNNEI, per germline. V shed 1 base and J shed 5 bases, with 7 bases lying between them. The CDR3 runs 13 residues. The full variable domain, in which reference TRBV2 and TRBJ2-3 provide the parts outside the CDR3, is EPEVTQTPSHQVTQMGQEVILRCVPISNHLYFYWYRQILGQKVEFLVSFYNNEISEKSEIFDDQFSVERPDGSNFTLKIRSTKLEDSAMYFCASSEEGGDTQYFGPGTRLTVL.

This clone was observed a few times. This chain connects TRBV18 to TRBJ1-6; D perhaps matches TRBD1 (5 bases). Germline V gene sequence: CDR1 KGHSH, CDR2 LQKENI. Trimming pared 4 bases from V and 5 bases from J, leaving 9 bases between. The CDR3 is 14 residues long. The CDR3 region has the DNA TGTGCCAGCTCACTCGGACAAAATAATTCACCCCTCCACTTT. Its translation: CASSLGQNNSPLHF.

This clone was picked up a small number of times. The CDR3 DNA follows: TGTGCCAGCAGCTTATCGCTGTTGGCGGGGAGGTACAATGAGCAGTTCTTC. Translating it yields CASSLSLLAGRYNEQFF. The rearrangement links TRBV7-2 to TRBJ2-1; D may be TRBD2 (6 bases). V lost 2 bases to trimming and J lost 4 bases, with 18 bases between them. The length of the CDR3 is 17 residues. Germline CDR1 is SGHTA and CDR2 is FQGNSA.

The V and J genes are TRBV6-2 or TRBV6-3 and TRBJ2-5, with TRBD2 matching 10 bases. The ends lost 2 bases at V and 2 bases at J; junction bases unmatched: 2. The CDR3 length is 15 residues. The V gene's germline CDR1 is MNHEY and CDR2 SVGEGT. The CDR3 DNA reads TGTGCCAGCAGTTACCAGCGGGGGGGACAAGAGACCCAGTACTTC. It encodes CASSYQRGGQETQYF.

The chain carries TRBV28 and TRBJ1-5; D gene ambiguous. The CDR3 is 13 amino acids. V lost 6 bases to trimming and J lost 4 bases, with 10 bases between them. Germline assignment: CDR1 MDHEN and CDR2 SYDVKM. CDR3 amino acids: CASRRQPNQPQHF. Written as DNA, the CDR3 is TGTGCCAGCAGAAGGCAGCCAAATCAGCCCCAGCATTTT. Using reference TRBV28 and TRBJ1-5 for the parts outside the CDR3, the full variable domain is DVKVTQSSRYLVKRTGEKVFLECVQDMDHENMFWYRQDPGLGLRLIYFSYDVKMKEKGDIPEGYSVSREKKERFSLILESASTNQTSMYLCASRRQPNQPQHFGDGTRLSIL.

The sample holds a few counts of this clone. The J gene is TRBJ1-1, the V gene TRBV28; D is ambiguous. Germline CDR1 MDHEN, CDR2 SYDVKM. V was cut by 7 bases and J by 7 bases, with 13 bases left in between. The CDR3 contains 12 residues. CDR3 residues: CASTDQKDEAFF. The CDR3 DNA sequence: TGTGCCAGCACCGACCAGAAAGATGAAGCTTTCTTT.

CDR3 in amino acids: CASNPEGLESTDTQYF. In DNA, the CDR3 is TGTGCCAGCAACCCCGAGGGACTAGAGTCCACAGATACGCAGTATTTT. This chain uses TRBV6-6 with TRBJ2-3, with 8 bases matching TRBD2. The CDR3 runs to 16 residues. Germline assignment: CDR1 MNHNY and CDR2 SVGAGI (reference sequence). J gave up 2 bases and V 7 bases, and 11 bases lay outside the gene matches.

This clone was observed a handful of times. The chain links TRBV5-1 to TRBJ1-2, with D perhaps matching TRBD1 (6 bases). V lost 4 bases, J lost 1 base, and 8 bases lay in between. CDR3 length equals 13 residues. From germline, CDR1 is SGHRS and CDR2 YFSETQ. As DNA, the CDR3 is TGCGCCAGCAGCCCGGACAGTAACTATGGCTACACCTTC. This translates into CASSPDSNYGYTF.

The rearrangement uses TRBV6-4 and TRBJ2-3, with a possible D match to TRBD1 (5 bases). Trimming cost V 3 bases and J 7 bases, with 11 bases left between them. The CDR3 totals 13 residues. The germline V gene has CDR1 MRHNA and CDR2 SNTAGT. CDR3 region: CASSEGLRNTQYF. As DNA, the CDR3 is TGTGCCAGCAGTGAGGGGCTCCGCAATACGCAGTATTTT.

This chain uses TRBV5-1 with TRBJ1-2; a weak D match, TRBD1 (5 bases). Trimming removed 2 bases at V and 6 bases at J, with 17 bases between. Germline V lookup: CDR1 SGHRS, CDR2 YFSETQ. This CDR3 is 15 amino acids long. The CDR3 loop is CASSFQTAYPDGYTF. The CDR3 DNA sequence: TGCGCCAGCAGCTTCCAGACAGCCTACCCTGATGGCTACACCTTC.

The rearrangement joins TRBV19 to TRBJ2-2; 12 bases match TRBD1. The CDR3 runs 16 residues. Germline CDR1 LNHDA, CDR2 SQIVND (reference sequence). Trimming at V came to 2 bases and at J to 8 bases, leaving 6 bases not matched to a gene. CDR3 residues: CASSIPGQGAPGELFF. Here the CDR3 DNA reads TGTGCCAGTAGTATACCGGGACAGGGGGCTCCGGGGGAGCTGTTTTTT. The complete variable domain, with remaining parts taken from reference TRBV19 and TRBJ2-2, reads DGGITQSPKYLFRKEGQNVTLSCEQNLNHDAMYWYRQDPGQGLRLIYYSQIVNDFQKGDIAEGYSVSREKKESFPLTVTSAQKNPTAFYLCASSIPGQGAPGELFFGEGSRLTVL.

The chain combines TRBV6-1 with TRBJ1-1, with a possible D match to TRBD1 (6 bases). V lost 3 bases and J lost 4, with 18 bases in between. CDR3 length: 16 amino acids. Germline assignment: CDR1 MNHNS and CDR2 SASEGT. For the CDR3, the DNA is TGTGCCAGCAGTGACCCAGGGGTGGGGTCGGGCACTGAAGCTTTCTTT. Amino acid sequence: CASSDPGVGSGTEAFF.

The V gene is TRBV5-4, the J gene TRBJ2-7, with TRBD1 as a possible D gene (5 bases). The V gene's germline CDR1 is SGHNT and CDR2 YYREEE (reference sequence). Between the trimmed V and J ends, which lost 2 bases and 3 bases, there was a span of 15 bases. This CDR3 is built from 15 residues. CDR3 amino acids: CASSLRGRVNYEQYF. The CDR3 coding sequence is TGTGCCAGCAGCTTAAGAGGCAGGGTAAACTACGAGCAGTACTTC. The full variable domain, its missing parts supplied by reference TRBV5-4 and TRBJ2-7, is ETGVTQSPTHLIKTRGQQVTLRCSSQSGHNTVSWYQQALGQGPQFIFQYYREEENGRGNFPPRFSGLQFPNYSSELNVNALELDDSALYLCASSLRGRVNYEQYFGPGTRLTVT.

J is TRBJ1-1 and V is TRBV10-3, with TRBD1 matching 8 bases. CDR1 and CDR2 from the germline V gene are ENHRY and SYGVKD. J was trimmed by 5 bases and V by 6 bases; bases with no gene match: 5. The CDR3 loop spans 13 amino acids. CDR3 amino acids: CAIRTGEGTEAFF. The CDR3 DNA sequence: TGTGCCATCAGGACAGGGGAAGGGACTGAAGCTTTCTTT.

This clone showed up just a few times. The V and J genes are TRBV5-4 and TRBJ1-3; D unresolved. From germline, CDR1 is SGHNT and CDR2 YYREEE (reference sequence). V was trimmed by 4 bases and J by 0 bases, leaving 11 bases between them. This CDR3 is built from 15 residues. The CDR3 DNA reads TGTGCCAGCAGCCTGGACCTGAGCTCTGGAAACACCATATATTTT. Residues: CASSLDLSSGNTIYF.

This clone appeared once. V gene TRBV29-1 combines with J gene TRBJ1-5; 8 bases line up with TRBD1. V lost 8 bases, J lost 7 bases, and 7 bases stayed unmatched. CDR1 and CDR2 from the germline V gene are SQVTM and ANQGSEA. This CDR3 is built from 12 residues. The CDR3 sequence is CSTGGLYQPQHF. CDR3 in DNA: TGCAGCACAGGGGGACTATACCAGCCCCAGCATTTT.